The 8 T cell receptor beta chains given below trace back to one sample, sequenced in a study of blood T cells in healthy people across ages. The authors ran a second PCR of roughly 6 to 11 cycles using a sample-barcoded 5' primer and a J-beta primer mix. Each CDR3 protein gets one entry after TCRdb re-called the 5' RACE reads with MiXCR. Of 550,000 to 700,000 distinct CDR3 sequences listed, 25% to 30% were seen once; the top ten hold roughly 20%. Sequenced material: blood. The receptor set was obtained from a woman in her seventies in good health.

The V gene is TRBV20-1, the J gene TRBJ2-3; the match to TRBD2 covers 11 bases. V shed 6 bases, J shed 2 bases, and the junction held 7 bases outside the gene matches. The CDR3 length is 15 residues. The germline V gene has CDR1 DFQATT and CDR2 SNEGSKA (reference sequence). The CDR3 loop reads CSAPRLAGHTDTQYF. Written as DNA, the CDR3 is TGCAGTGCACCGAGACTAGCGGGGCACACAGATACGCAGTATTTT.

The J gene is TRBJ2-2, the V gene TRBV5-1; D gene ambiguous. Germline CDR1 is SGHRS and CDR2 is YFSETQ. This CDR3 is 14 amino acids long. V was clipped by 6 bases and J by 0 bases, with 9 bases between them. The CDR3 nucleotides read TGCGCCAGCACACTGCGGACGAACACCGGGGAGCTGTTTTTT. It is translated as CASTLRTNTGELFF.

The chain is built from TRBV6-5 and TRBJ2-1; TRBD2 is a possible D gene (6 bases). The germline V gene has CDR1 MNHEY and CDR2 SVGAGI. Trimming shortened V by 0 bases and J by 10 bases, and 16 bases separated the two germline ends. CDR3 length equals 15 residues. The CDR3 DNA sequence: TGTGCCAGCAGTTACTCGAAAGTGGGCGGGGTGGAGCAGTTCTTC. Translating it yields CASSYSKVGGVEQFF.

This chain connects TRBV20-1 to TRBJ1-4; D is undetermined. V lost 2 bases to trimming and J lost 5 bases, with 9 bases between them. This CDR3 spans 13 amino acids. The germline V gene has CDR1 DFQATT and CDR2 SNEGSKA (reference sequence). The CDR3 loop reads CSARYELNEKLFF. In nucleotides, the CDR3 is TGCAGTGCTAGATACGAGCTAAATGAAAAACTGTTTTTT.

This clonotype has more than one count but fewer than ten. The chain employs TRBV12-3 or TRBV12-4 and TRBJ1-2; 8 nucleotides align to TRBD1. Trimming at V came to 5 bases and at J to 7 bases, leaving 9 bases not matched to a gene. This CDR3 contains 14 residues. This chain's CDR3 is CASSIRDRRGGYTF. The CDR3 nucleotides read TGTGCCAGCAGTATCCGGGACAGGAGAGGTGGCTACACCTTC.

The sample holds a few counts of this clonotype. The chain employs TRBV4-3 and TRBJ1-3, with D perhaps TRBD1 (5 bases). There are 15 residues in the CDR3. Germline assignment: CDR1 LGHNA and CDR2 YSLEER. Trimming shortened V by 8 bases and J by 0 bases, and 14 bases separated the two germline ends. The DNA for the CDR3 is TGCGCCAGCGCGGACACGGCTGTCTCTGGAAACACCATATATTTT. Translated: CASADTAVSGNTIYF.

The rearrangement joins TRBV5-1 to TRBJ2-5; the D gene is possibly TRBD1 (6 bases). Trimming stripped 7 bases from V and 2 bases from J, with 15 bases between. The germline V gene encodes CDR1 SGHRS and CDR2 YFSETQ. The CDR3 loop spans 14 amino acids. CDR3 protein: CASRRGGQQETQYF. DNA of the CDR3: TGCGCCAGCCGACGGGGCGGACAGCAAGAGACCCAGTACTTC.

This rearrangement joins TRBV20-1 to TRBJ2-2; TRBD2 is a possible D gene (6 bases). CDR3 size: 13 residues. Germline loops: CDR1 DFQATT, CDR2 SNEGSKA (reference sequence). V was clipped by 5 bases and J by 4 bases, with 11 bases between them. This chain's CDR3 is CSALTRFTGELFF. In DNA form, the CDR3 reads TGCAGTGCTCTGACTAGGTTCACCGGGGAGCTGTTTTTT.